This entry features one TCR beta chain sequence. Its specificity is unknown. The data derive from a study of cytomegalovirus exposure and HLA in healthy donors. The study's findings and limits: In vitro data verified a few CMV-associated chains as specific for CMV antigens. Around 160 TCR beta chains were listed as cytomegalovirus-associated. Many donors carried some public TCRs, although rarity characterized most TCR sequences. The tendency of first-cohort TCR clusters to co-occur in the 120 or so validation repertoires was the finding of a later analysis.

The CDR3 runs to 16 residues. Germline CDR1 is SNHLY and CDR2 is FYNNEI. Losses at the gene ends were 0 bases for V and 7 bases for J; bases not matched to a gene: 7. Sequencing was performed with immunoSEQ multiplex PCR; in TCRdb, only in-frame clones are kept and a portion is missing. The table includes some 90,000 clones, 70% to 90% detected once. This chain joins TRBV2 and TRBJ1-4; 8 bases are shared with TRBD1. The sequence derives from a woman aged 30 to 39 in good health and CMV-seronegative. The sequenced sample was PBMCs. CDR3 sequence: CASSEALQGAGEKLFF. The CDR3 DNA sequence: TGTGCCAGCAGTGAAGCGCTTCAGGGGGCAGGTGAAAAACTGTTTTTT. The whole variable domain, filled in from reference TRBV2 and TRBJ1-4, reads EPEVTQTPSHQVTQMGQEVILRCVPISNHLYFYWYRQILGQKVEFLVSFYNNEISEKSEIFDDQFSVERPDGSNFTLKIRSTKLEDSAMYFCASSEALQGAGEKLFFGSGTQLSVL.